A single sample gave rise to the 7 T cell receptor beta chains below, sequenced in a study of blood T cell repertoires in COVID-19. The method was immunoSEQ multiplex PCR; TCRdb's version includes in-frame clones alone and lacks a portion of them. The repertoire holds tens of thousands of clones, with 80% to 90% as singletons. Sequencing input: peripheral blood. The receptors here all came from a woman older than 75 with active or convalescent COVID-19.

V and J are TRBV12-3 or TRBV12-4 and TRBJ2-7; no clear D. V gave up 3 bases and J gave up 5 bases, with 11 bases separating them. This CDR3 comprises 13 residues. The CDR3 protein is CASSFPGTHEQYF. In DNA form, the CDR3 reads TGTGCCAGCAGTTTTCCAGGAACCCACGAGCAGTACTTC.

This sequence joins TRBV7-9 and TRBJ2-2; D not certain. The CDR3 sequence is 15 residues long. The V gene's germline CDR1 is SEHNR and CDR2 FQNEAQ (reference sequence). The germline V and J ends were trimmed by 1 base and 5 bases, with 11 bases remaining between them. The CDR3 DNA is TGTGCCAGCAGCTTAGGGCAGGTTCCTACCGGGGAGCTGTTTTTT. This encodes CASSLGQVPTGELFF.

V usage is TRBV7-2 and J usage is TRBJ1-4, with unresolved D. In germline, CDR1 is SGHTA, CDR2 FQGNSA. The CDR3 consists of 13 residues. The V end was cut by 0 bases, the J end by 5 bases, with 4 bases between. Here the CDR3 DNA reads TGTGCCAGCAGCTTAGCGCGGAATGAAAAACTGTTTTTT. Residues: CASSLARNEKLFF.

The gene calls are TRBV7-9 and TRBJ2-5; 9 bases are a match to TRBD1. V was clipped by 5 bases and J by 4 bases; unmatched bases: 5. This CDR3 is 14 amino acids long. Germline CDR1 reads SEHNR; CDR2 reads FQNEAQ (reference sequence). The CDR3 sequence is CASSEMDRGETQYF. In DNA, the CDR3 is TGTGCCAGCAGCGAGATGGACAGGGGAGAGACCCAGTACTTC.

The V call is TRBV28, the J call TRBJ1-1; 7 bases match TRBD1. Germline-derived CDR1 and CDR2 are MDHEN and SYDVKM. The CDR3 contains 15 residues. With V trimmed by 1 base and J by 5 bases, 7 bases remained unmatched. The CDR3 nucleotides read TGTGCCAGCAGTTTATCGGGCAGGGGGAGGACTGAAGCTTTCTTT. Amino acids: CASSLSGRGRTEAFF. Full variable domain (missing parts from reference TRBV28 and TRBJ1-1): DVKVTQSSRYLVKRTGEKVFLECVQDMDHENMFWYRQDPGLGLRLIYFSYDVKMKEKGDIPEGYSVSREKKERFSLILESASTNQTSMYLCASSLSGRGRTEAFFGQGTRLTVV.

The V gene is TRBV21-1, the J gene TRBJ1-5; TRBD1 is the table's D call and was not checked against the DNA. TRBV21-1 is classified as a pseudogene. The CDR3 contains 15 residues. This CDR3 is CASSKGDSRTQPQHF. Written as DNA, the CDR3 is TGTGCCAGCAGCAAAGGGGACAGCCGGACTCAGCCCCAGCATTTT.

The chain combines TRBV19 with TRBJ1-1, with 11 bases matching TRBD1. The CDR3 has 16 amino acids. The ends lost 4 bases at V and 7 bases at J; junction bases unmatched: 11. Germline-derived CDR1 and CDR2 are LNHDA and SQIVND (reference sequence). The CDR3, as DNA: TGTGCCAGTAGTACCAACTTGGACAGGGGGCCTTTTGAAGCTTTCTTT. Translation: CASSTNLDRGPFEAFF. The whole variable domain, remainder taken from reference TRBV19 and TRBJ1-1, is DGGITQSPKYLFRKEGQNVTLSCEQNLNHDAMYWYRQDPGQGLRLIYYSQIVNDFQKGDIAEGYSVSREKKESFPLTVTSAQKNPTAFYLCASSTNLDRGPFEAFFGQGTRLTVV.